This entry is about one TCR beta chain. This record comes from a study of blood T cell repertoires in COVID-19. Study-wide context: Sample material is recorded as cDNA or gDNA derived from T cells, B-cell-depleted T cells, or PBMCs.

TCRdb keeps only in-frame clones here, not all; method: immunoSEQ multiplex PCR. The sample holds just over 150,000 clones, 92% seen once. V gave up 0 bases and J gave up 1 base; unmatched junction bases: 4. The CDR3 consists of 16 residues. The germline CDR1 and CDR2 sequences are MNHEY and SVGEGT. The Seattle site enrolled patients during active infection and followed them longitudinally. This clonotype was sampled from a man younger than 40 with COVID-19, enrolled during active disease. Sequenced sample: peripheral blood. This chain joins TRBV6-2 or TRBV6-3 and TRBJ2-7, with 9 bases that match TRBD2. The CDR3 DNA follows: TGTGCCAGCAGTTACTCGAGGCGGGAGGGGTCCTACGAGCAGTACTTC. Translated, it gives CASSYSRREGSYEQYF.